This TCR beta chain comes out of a study of blood T cell repertoires in COVID-19. The trim removed 8 bases at V and 5 bases at J, leaving 26 bases unmatched. The CDR3 is made up of 19 amino acids. Germline CDR1 is MRHNA and CDR2 is SNTAGT. Produced via immunoSEQ multiplex PCR; TCRdb's table is partial and in-frame only. The repertoire holds just under 350,000 clones, with around 82% as singletons. The receptor was isolated from a young man with active or convalescent COVID-19. The rearrangement uses TRBV6-4 and TRBJ1-1, with TRBD1 matching over 7 bases. The sample comprised peripheral blood. DNA for the CDR3: TGTGCCAGCGGCCCACAGGGGCGACCACCCCCGGTTCGTCGAACTGAAGCTTTCTTT. Protein product: CASGPQGRPPPVRRTEAFF.